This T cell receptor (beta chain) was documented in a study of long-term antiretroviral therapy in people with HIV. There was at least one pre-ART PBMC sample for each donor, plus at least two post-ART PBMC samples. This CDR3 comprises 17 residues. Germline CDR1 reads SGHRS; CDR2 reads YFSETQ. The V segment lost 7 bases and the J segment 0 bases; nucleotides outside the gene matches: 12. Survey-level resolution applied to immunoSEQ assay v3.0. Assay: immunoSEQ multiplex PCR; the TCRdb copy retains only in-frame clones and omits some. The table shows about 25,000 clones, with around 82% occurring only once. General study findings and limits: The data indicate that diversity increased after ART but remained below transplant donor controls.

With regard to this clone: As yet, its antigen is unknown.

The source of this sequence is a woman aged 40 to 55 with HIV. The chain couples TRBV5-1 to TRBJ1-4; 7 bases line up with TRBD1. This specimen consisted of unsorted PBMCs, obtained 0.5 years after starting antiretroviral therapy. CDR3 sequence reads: CASGIGDRYATNEKLFF. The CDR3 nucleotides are TGCGCCAGCGGGATAGGGGACAGATACGCAACTAATGAAAAACTGTTTTTT.